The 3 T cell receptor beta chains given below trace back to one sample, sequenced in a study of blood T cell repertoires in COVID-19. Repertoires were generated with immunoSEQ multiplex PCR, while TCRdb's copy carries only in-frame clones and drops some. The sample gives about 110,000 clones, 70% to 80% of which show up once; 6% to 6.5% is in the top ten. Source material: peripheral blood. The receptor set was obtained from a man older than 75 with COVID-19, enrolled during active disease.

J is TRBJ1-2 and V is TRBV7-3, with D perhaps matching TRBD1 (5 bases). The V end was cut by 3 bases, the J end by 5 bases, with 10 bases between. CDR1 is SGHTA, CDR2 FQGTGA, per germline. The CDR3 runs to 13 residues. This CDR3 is CASSLQGSYGYTF. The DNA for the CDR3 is TGTGCCAGCAGCTTGCAGGGCTCTTATGGCTACACCTTC.

The CDR3 coding sequence is TGTGCCAGCAGTCGGCGGGACGCCCTGGCCTACGAGCAGTACTTC. Encoded protein: CASSRRDALAYEQYF. The chain has TRBV13 and TRBJ2-7; tentatively, D is TRBD2 (6 bases). The V end was cut by 6 bases, the J end by 2 bases, with 17 bases between. This CDR3 spans 15 amino acids. Germline CDR1 is PRHDT and CDR2 is FYEKMQ (reference sequence).

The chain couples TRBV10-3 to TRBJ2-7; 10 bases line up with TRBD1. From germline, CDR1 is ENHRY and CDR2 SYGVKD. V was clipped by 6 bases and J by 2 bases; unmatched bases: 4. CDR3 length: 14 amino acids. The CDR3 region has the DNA TGTGCCATCAGGTCCGGGACAGGGGCCTACGAGCAGTACTTC. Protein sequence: CAIRSGTGAYEQYF.